Presented here are 4 T cell receptor beta chains from one specimen sequenced in a study of early T cells in non-severe SARS-CoV-2 infection. TCRdb analysed the 5' RACE reads with MiXCR anew, one entry per CDR3 protein. Altogether under 45,000 distinct CDR3 sequences are present, 5% to 5.5% being singletons, with the ten largest covering roughly 6.2%. The specimen was whole blood, collected at baseline. Receptor source: an adult who was a healthcare worker with PCR-confirmed SARS-CoV-2 infection or an uninfected control (not recorded which).

This clonotype was picked up many times. The chain has TRBV19 and TRBJ2-1, with 8 bases lining up with TRBD2. V gave up 4 bases and J gave up 6 bases; unmatched junction bases: 14. The CDR3 length is 17 residues. The germline V gene encodes CDR1 LNHDA and CDR2 SQIVND (reference sequence). CDR3 amino acids: CASSSPQTSGFGNEQFF. CDR3 bases: TGTGCCAGTAGTAGTCCCCAAACTAGCGGATTTGGCAATGAGCAGTTCTTC.

The sample holds many counts of this clonotype. This chain joins TRBV12-3 or TRBV12-4 and TRBJ2-7, with TRBD2 matching over 9 bases. The CDR3 runs to 13 residues. The V and J ends lost 5 bases and 4 bases, in that order; junction bases with no gene match: 3. CDR3 amino acids: CASSRLAEYEQYF. CDR3 bases: TGTGCCAGCAGTCGACTAGCGGAATACGAGCAGTACTTC.

In its sample, this clonotype was seen many times. The DNA for the CDR3 is TGTGCCAGCACCAGACTAGCGGGAGGGTATGAGCAGTTCTTC. This sequence encodes CASTRLAGGYEQFF. V usage is TRBV3-1 and J usage is TRBJ2-1; 14 positions match TRBD2. The CDR3 extends over 14 amino acids. CDR1 LGHDT and CDR2 YNNKEL come from the germline V gene (reference sequence). The V segment lost 7 bases and the J segment 8 bases; nucleotides outside the gene matches: 4.

This clonotype was observed many times. V is TRBV5-1 and J is TRBJ2-1, with 9 bases lining up with TRBD2. This CDR3 has 15 amino acids. Germline V CDR1 and CDR2: SGHRS, YFSETQ. V shed 0 bases and J 4 bases; nucleotides not matched to a gene: 2. CDR3 nucleotide sequence: TGCGCCAGCAGCTTGGGACTAGCGGTATACAATGAGCAGTTCTTC. Translation gives CASSLGLAVYNEQFF.